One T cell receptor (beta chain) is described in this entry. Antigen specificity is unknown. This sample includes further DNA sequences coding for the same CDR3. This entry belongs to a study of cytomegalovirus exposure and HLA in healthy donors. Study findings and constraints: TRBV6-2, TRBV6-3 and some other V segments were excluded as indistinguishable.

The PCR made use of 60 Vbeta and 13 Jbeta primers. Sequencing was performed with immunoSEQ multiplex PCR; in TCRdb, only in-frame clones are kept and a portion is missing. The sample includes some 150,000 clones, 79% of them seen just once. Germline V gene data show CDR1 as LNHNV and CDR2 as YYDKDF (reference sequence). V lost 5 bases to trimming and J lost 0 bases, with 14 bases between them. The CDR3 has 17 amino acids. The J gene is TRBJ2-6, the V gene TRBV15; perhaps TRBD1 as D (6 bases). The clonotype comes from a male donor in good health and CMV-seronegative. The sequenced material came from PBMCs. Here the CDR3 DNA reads TGTGCCACCAGCGGTCTGGGACACGACTCTGGGGCCAACGTCCTGACTTTC. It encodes CATSGLGHDSGANVLTF.